This TCR beta chain stems from a study of blood T cell repertoires in COVID-19. On the study more broadly: COVID-19 samples from acute and convalescent phases originated in the United States, Italy and Spain.

In the source study's methods: It was from reference gene primer amplification that nucleated cell counts were estimated. Libraries were prepared by immunoSEQ multiplex PCR; TCRdb keeps only in-frame clonotypes and omits some of them. V and J calls and clone size are as listed in that table; D and trimming were resolved from the DNA. The sample carries some 180,000 clones, around 81% recorded once. Those enrolled in Seattle joined during active infection and were followed longitudinally afterward. The CDR3 has 16 residues. Germline V CDR1 and CDR2: SGHVS, FQNEAQ. V lost 5 bases to trimming and J lost 1 base; unmatched junction nucleotides: 6.

This chain connects TRBV7-8 to TRBJ2-3; 10 bases match TRBD2. The TCR was taken from a woman of 80 years or more with COVID-19, enrolled during active disease. The sequenced material came from peripheral blood. The CDR3 DNA sequence: TGTGCCAGCAGCCCCACTCTAGCGGGAGGCACAGATACGCAGTATTTT. Protein product: CASSPTLAGGTDTQYF.